A selection of T cell receptor beta chains follows, all from one sample in a study of blood T cells in healthy people across ages. MiXCR, applied by TCRdb to the 5' RACE reads, yields one record per CDR3 protein. The sample yields 1.8 million or so distinct CDR3 sequences, about two fifths seen once. The sequencing sample was made of blood. The receptor source for this set is a human donor in good health. Both conserved end residues are part of each CDR3. Fields, in order: clone size, V gene, J gene, D gene, CDR3 protein, CDR3 DNA. A D gene is named only where the DNA matches it firmly. Expanded clones get a size class; other rows say once, few or many, or leave the size out.

.	TRBV10-3	TRBJ2-1	TRBD1	CAISERGQEPHNEQFF	TGTGCCATCAGTGAGCGAGGACAGGAACCTCACAATGAGCAGTTCTTC
few	TRBV10-3	TRBJ2-1	.	CAISDRRDNEQFF	TGTGCCATCAGTGATCGGCGGGACAATGAGCAGTTCTTC
.	TRBV2	TRBJ2-7	TRBD1	CASSTLRTGTGAIEQYF	TGTGCCAGCAGCACCCTAAGAACCGGGACAGGGGCCATCGAGCAGTACTTC
few	TRBV7-6	TRBJ2-1	.	CASSLRFSNEQFF	TGTGCCAGCAGCTTAAGGTTTTCGAACGAGCAGTTCTTC
.	TRBV5-1	TRBJ2-3	.	CASSLLARHTDTQYF	TGCGCCAGCAGCTTGCTAGCGAGACACACAGATACGCAGTATTTT
.	TRBV4-2	TRBJ1-4	.	CASSPPYGTSSEKLFF	TGTGCCAGCAGCCCCCCTTACGGCACTTCTAGTGAAAAACTGTTTTTT
few	TRBV28	TRBJ2-3	.	CASSSGGSADTQYF	TGTGCCAGCAGTTCCGGGGGCAGCGCAGATACGCAGTATTTT
few	TRBV2	TRBJ2-2	TRBD2	CATLGLANTGELFF	TGTGCCACCCTAGGACTAGCTAACACCGGGGAGCTGTTTTTT
.	TRBV9	TRBJ2-3	.	CASSVEGDGYTDTQYF	TGTGCCAGCAGCGTAGAGGGGGACGGATACACAGATACGCAGTATTTT
.	TRBV12-3/TRBV12-4	TRBJ2-3	TRBD2	CASSPGTSLITSTDTQYF	TGTGCCAGCAGTCCGGGGACTAGCCTGATAACTAGCACAGATACGCAGTATTTT
.	TRBV12-3/TRBV12-4	TRBJ2-6	.	CASSPRKAIRSGANVLTF	TGTGCCAGCAGTCCTCGTAAGGCAATAAGATCTGGGGCCAACGTCCTGACTTTC
.	TRBV6-2/TRBV6-3	TRBJ2-5	.	CASRGVSEQYF	TGTGCCAGCAGGGGGGTCTCGGAGCAGTACTTC
few	TRBV12-3/TRBV12-4	TRBJ1-2	TRBD1	CASSRGQGAHYGYTF	TGTGCCAGCAGTAGGGGACAGGGGGCCCACTATGGCTACACCTTC
.	TRBV10-3	TRBJ1-1	.	CAISQQRNTEAFF	TGTGCCATCAGTCAACAGAGGAACACCGAAGCTTTCTTT
few	TRBV5-1	TRBJ2-4	.	CASSLATGSSNIQYF	TGCGCCAGCAGCTTGGCCACAGGGAGTTCGAACATTCAGTACTTC
few	TRBV4-2	TRBJ1-4	.	CASSQENGHLFF	TGTGCCAGCAGCCAAGAAAACGGACATCTGTTTTTT
.	TRBV28	TRBJ2-3	.	CASSSQDRDTQYF	TGTGCCAGCAGCTCACAGGACCGGGATACGCAGTATTTT
once	TRBV18	TRBJ2-3	TRBD1	CASSPLRTGTSTDTQYF	TGTGCCAGCTCACCATTGCGGACAGGAACTAGCACAGATACGCAGTATTTT
.	TRBV6-2/TRBV6-3	TRBJ1-6	.	CASSRNLPTGRSGNSPLHF	TGTGCCAGCAGTAGAAACCTCCCGACAGGACGATCGGGTAATTCACCCCTCCACTTT
.	TRBV20-1	TRBJ2-3	TRBD2	CSARTSLNTDTQYF	TGCAGTGCCCGGACTAGTCTGAATACAGATACGCAGTATTTT
few	TRBV29-1	TRBJ2-5	.	CSLALNQETQYF	TGCAGCCTGGCCCTCAATCAAGAGACCCAGTACTTC
.	TRBV2	TRBJ2-1	TRBD2	CASKRLAGGPSDEQFF	TGTGCCAGCAAAAGACTAGCGGGGGGGCCAAGCGATGAGCAGTTCTTC
few	TRBV29-1	TRBJ2-3	TRBD2	CSVLVAGATDTQYF	TGCAGCGTTCTAGTAGCGGGGGCCACAGATACGCAGTATTTT
many	TRBV20-1	TRBJ2-7	.	CSANKRPNYEQYF	TGCAGTGCCAACAAAAGACCGAATTACGAGCAGTACTTC
few	TRBV5-5	TRBJ1-1	.	CASSLQTQGEAFF	TGTGCCAGCAGCCTACAGACGCAGGGTGAAGCTTTCTTT
many	TRBV29-1	TRBJ2-7	.	CSVGWARGEQYF	TGCAGCGTTGGATGGGCTAGGGGGGAGCAGTACTTC
.	TRBV5-6	TRBJ1-1	.	CASSYLETNTEAFF	TGTGCCAGCAGCTATCTGGAGACGAACACTGAAGCTTTCTTT
few	TRBV20-1	TRBJ2-1	TRBD2	CSAKTSGGPYNEQFF	TGCAGTGCTAAGACTAGCGGGGGGCCCTACAATGAGCAGTTCTTC
.	TRBV6-6	TRBJ2-6	.	CASSSEYRGANVLTF	TGTGCCAGCAGTTCGGAATACCGTGGGGCCAACGTCCTGACTTTC
.	TRBV4-3	TRBJ2-1	.	CASSQDFHNEQFF	TGCGCCAGCAGCCAAGATTTCCACAATGAGCAGTTCTTC
.	TRBV6-2/TRBV6-3	TRBJ2-1	TRBD1	CASSTQGRDEQFF	TGTGCCAGCAGCACACAGGGGCGGGATGAGCAGTTCTTC
.	TRBV5-5	TRBJ1-2	.	CASSLDFSGGYTF	TGTGCCAGCAGCTTGGACTTTTCGGGTGGCTACACCTTC
.	TRBV7-2	TRBJ1-5	.	CASSERTAQNQPQHF	TGTGCCAGCAGCGAACGGACAGCTCAGAATCAGCCCCAGCATTTT
.	TRBV3-1	TRBJ2-3	.	CASSPRDSGRTDTQYF	TGTGCCAGCAGCCCACGGGACTCCGGACGCACAGATACGCAGTATTTT
.	TRBV2	TRBJ1-5	.	CASRYRQPQHF	TGTGCCAGCAGATACAGACAGCCCCAGCATTTT
.	TRBV5-1	TRBJ2-7	TRBD1	CASSLAPGQMYNEQYF	TGCGCCAGCAGCTTGGCCCCGGGACAGATGTACAATGAGCAGTACTTC
few	TRBV12-3/TRBV12-4	TRBJ2-3	TRBD2	CASSFPPAGEPDTQYF	TGTGCCAGCAGCTTCCCTCCAGCGGGGGAGCCAGATACGCAGTATTTT
.	TRBV28	TRBJ2-3	.	CASSLGTRNTQYF	TGTGCCAGCAGTTTGGGGACTCGAAATACGCAGTATTTT
once	TRBV28	TRBJ2-7	.	CASSFPGMAYEQYF	TGTGCCAGCAGTTTCCCGGGAATGGCCTACGAGCAGTACTTC
.	TRBV5-1	TRBJ2-2	.	CASSSQGGTGELFF	TGCGCCAGCAGCTCGCAGGGCGGCACCGGGGAGCTGTTTTTT
.	TRBV20-1	TRBJ1-1	.	CSARDHGKNTEAFF	TGCAGTGCTAGAGATCATGGGAAGAACACTGAAGCTTTCTTT
.	TRBV6-5	TRBJ1-3	.	CASGLSGTYRGNTIYF	TGTGCCAGCGGTTTGAGCGGGACATATCGTGGAAACACCATATATTTT
few	TRBV5-5	TRBJ1-3	.	CASSLDAGSGNTIYF	TGTGCCAGCAGCTTGGATGCAGGGAGTGGAAACACCATATATTTT
.	TRBV7-2	TRBJ2-1	TRBD2	CASSSPRGLGSYNEQFF	TGTGCCAGCAGCTCTCCCCGGGGACTAGGATCCTACAATGAGCAGTTCTTC
few	TRBV25-1	TRBJ1-2	.	CASSLETTRGYTF	TGTGCCAGCAGCCTCGAGACCACCCGGGGCTACACCTTC
.	TRBV6-6	TRBJ2-7	.	CASSLSPQTGYEQYF	TGTGCCAGCAGTTTAAGTCCCCAAACCGGCTACGAGCAGTACTTC
.	TRBV21-1	TRBJ2-7	.	CASSQDGAPYEQYF	TGTGCCAGCAGCCAAGACGGAGCGCCCTACGAGCAGTACTTC
.	TRBV6-6	TRBJ2-1	TRBD1	CTSSPETGNNEQFF	TGTACCAGCAGTCCTGAGACAGGGAACAATGAGCAGTTCTTC
.	TRBV12-3/TRBV12-4	TRBJ2-1	TRBD2	CASARGGLYNEQFF	TGTGCCAGCGCGCGGGGGGGTCTCTACAATGAGCAGTTCTTC
.	TRBV15	TRBJ2-7	.	CATSRDGFYEQYF	TGTGCCACCAGCAGAGATGGCTTTTACGAGCAGTACTTC
many	TRBV7-9	TRBJ2-7	.	CASSLELGEQYF	TGTGCCAGCAGCTTAGAACTTGGCGAGCAGTACTTC
once	TRBV19	TRBJ2-1	TRBD2	CASSTSGGRGEQFF	TGTGCCAGTAGTACTAGCGGGGGACGGGGTGAGCAGTTCTTC
.	TRBV20-1	TRBJ1-2	.	CSARVPGVGGYTF	TGCAGTGCTCGTGTACCAGGGGTCGGAGGCTACACCTTC